These 29 T cell receptor beta chains were all obtained from the same sample, sequenced in a study of T cells in localized non-small cell lung cancer. The method was immunoSEQ multiplex PCR; TCRdb's version includes in-frame clones alone and lacks a portion of them. The sample holds about 64,000 clones, roughly 79% seen once. The sequencing here drew on PBMCs, taken before any cancer treatment. The receptors derive from a man aged 40-75 years with stage II lung adenocarcinoma.

The chain uses TRBV29-1 and TRBJ1-1; D might be TRBD1 (5 bases). V lost 4 bases and J 0 bases, leaving 15 bases between the germline ends. CDR3 length equals 15 residues. The germline V gene has CDR1 SQVTM and CDR2 ANQGSEA. The CDR3 DNA follows: TGCAGCGTTGGTACAGGCACGAGGGTGAACACTGAAGCTTTCTTT. Encoded protein: CSVGTGTRVNTEAFF.

The rearrangement uses TRBV7-2 and TRBJ1-1, with D unresolved. Germline loops: CDR1 SGHTA, CDR2 FQGNSA. The length of the CDR3 is 13 residues. Deletions cut 3 bases from V and 5 bases from J, with 10 bases between. DNA of the CDR3: TGTGCCAGCAGCTTGGATCTAGGGACTGAAGCTTTCTTT. Amino acids: CASSLDLGTEAFF. The whole variable domain, filled in from reference TRBV7-2 and TRBJ1-1, reads GAGVSQSPSNKVTEKGKDVELRCDPISGHTALYWYRQSLGQGLEFLIYFQGNSAPDKSGLPSDRFSAERTGGSVSTLTIQRTQQEDSAVYLCASSLDLGTEAFFGQGTRLTVV.

The chain recombines TRBV19 with TRBJ2-1; TRBD2 matches at 10 bases. CDR1 and CDR2 (germline): LNHDA, SQIVND (reference sequence). V was pared by 3 bases and J by 0 bases, with 2 bases of the junction left unmatched. This CDR3 has 16 residues. The DNA for the CDR3 is TGTGCCAGTAGTATCCTAGCGGGAGACTCCTACAATGAGCAGTTCTTC. The encoded protein is CASSILAGDSYNEQFF.

The chain recombines TRBV5-1 with TRBJ1-2; 12 positions match TRBD1. Germline CDR1 and CDR2: SGHRS and YFSETQ. Germline trimming cut 5 bases from V and 4 bases from J; bases unmatched to any gene: 9. The CDR3 has 16 residues. DNA for the CDR3: TGCGCCAGCAGGGGACAGGGGGCGTCCCCCATCTATGGCTACACCTTC. This gives the protein CASRGQGASPIYGYTF.

The CDR3 coding sequence is TGTGCCAGCTCACCGAGCGGGAGGGCGGTCACCGGGGAGCTGTTTTTT. The encoded protein is CASSPSGRAVTGELFF. This sequence joins TRBV18 and TRBJ2-2; TRBD2 matches at 10 bases. Germline CDR1 KGHSH, CDR2 LQKENI. V lost 3 bases and J lost 4; bases outside the gene matches: 5. CDR3 length: 16 residues.

This clone was counted a few times. This chain uses TRBV14 with TRBJ1-2, with unresolved D. CDR1 SGHDN and CDR2 FVKESK come from the germline V gene. V was shortened by 2 bases and J by 9 bases, with 13 bases between the two germline ends. This CDR3 is 13 amino acids long. As DNA, the CDR3 is TGTGCCAGCAGCCAATTTAGAGAAGATCGCTACACCTTC. This encodes CASSQFREDRYTF.

The chain employs TRBV19 and TRBJ1-2; tentative D call: TRBD1 (6 bases). This CDR3 is built from 17 residues. V was pared by 0 bases and J by 5 bases, with 19 bases between. Germline assignment: CDR1 LNHDA and CDR2 SQIVND (reference sequence). The CDR3 sequence is CASSIDGRGRLGYGYTF. The CDR3 nucleotides read TGTGCCAGTAGTATAGACGGACGGGGGCGCCTGGGGTATGGCTACACCTTC. The variable domain in full, completed from reference TRBV19 and TRBJ1-2, reads DGGITQSPKYLFRKEGQNVTLSCEQNLNHDAMYWYRQDPGQGLRLIYYSQIVNDFQKGDIAEGYSVSREKKESFPLTVTSAQKNPTAFYLCASSIDGRGRLGYGYTFGSGTRLTVV.

V is TRBV9 and J is TRBJ2-2, with 10 positions matching TRBD2. V gave up 0 bases and J gave up 7 bases; unmatched junction bases: 6. This CDR3 has 16 residues. Looked up from germline, CDR1 is SGDLS and CDR2 is YYNGEE. CDR3 DNA sequence: TGTGCCAGCAGCGTAGGGAGCGGGAGGGCCATCGGGGAGCTGTTTTTT. This gives the protein CASSVGSGRAIGELFF.

CDR3 sequence: CASSSSRAGRSDTQYF. CDR3 DNA sequence: TGTGCCAGTAGTTCTTCTAGAGCGGGAAGGTCAGATACGCAGTATTTT. This chain links TRBV19 with TRBJ2-3; TRBD2 agrees at 7 bases. CDR1 is LNHDA and CDR2 is SQIVND in the germline V gene (reference sequence). After removal of 5 bases from V and 4 bases from J, the junction contained 12 bases not matched to a gene. CDR3 length: 16 amino acids.

The rearrangement joins TRBV5-1 to TRBJ1-3; a weak D match, TRBD1 (5 bases). Germline V gives CDR1 SGHRS, CDR2 YFSETQ. The CDR3 sequence is 15 residues long. V was pared by 1 base and J by 2 bases, with 10 bases between. CDR3: CASSLRVGAGNTIYF. CDR3 bases: TGCGCCAGCAGCTTGAGAGTGGGGGCTGGAAACACCATATATTTT.

This clone came up a few times. This rearrangement joins TRBV30 to TRBJ2-7; 7 nucleotides match TRBD2. The V gene's germline CDR1 is GTSNPN and CDR2 SVGIG (reference sequence). After removal of 7 bases from V and 2 bases from J, the junction contained 5 bases not matched to a gene. This CDR3 is built from 12 residues. The CDR3 region is CAFSAGAYEQYF. The DNA of the CDR3 is TGTGCCTTCTCGGCGGGGGCCTACGAGCAGTACTTC.

This clone is a singleton in its sample. V is TRBV9 and J is TRBJ2-1; D gene ambiguous. Germline CDR1 SGDLS, CDR2 YYNGEE. The CDR3 is 14 amino acids. V lost 6 bases and J 3 bases, leaving 13 bases between the germline ends. This CDR3 is CASTIGWDYNEQFF. As DNA, the CDR3 is TGTGCCAGCACCATAGGGTGGGACTACAATGAGCAGTTCTTC. The whole variable domain, remainder taken from reference TRBV9 and TRBJ2-1, is DSGVTQTPKHLITATGQRVTLRCSPRSGDLSVYWYQQSLDQGLQFLIQYYNGEERAKGNILERFSAQQFPDLHSELNLSSLELGDSALYFCASTIGWDYNEQFFGPGTRLTVL.

The chain is built from TRBV5-5 and TRBJ1-4; D gene ambiguous. Germline V gene lookup returns CDR1 SGHKS and CDR2 YYEKEE (reference sequence). This CDR3 contains 14 residues. Trimming stripped 2 bases from V and 4 bases from J, with 9 bases between. The CDR3 nucleotides read TGTGCCAGCAGCTTAGGGAATCTTAATGAAAAACTGTTTTTT. Translating gives CASSLGNLNEKLFF. Full variable domain (rest looked up from reference TRBV5-5 and TRBJ1-4): DAGVTQSPTHLIKTRGQQVTLRCSPISGHKSVSWYQQVLGQGPQFIFQYYEKEERGRGNFPDRFSARQFPNYSSELNVNALLLGDSALYLCASSLGNLNEKLFFGSGTQLSVL.

To note about this clone: Relative to the germline gene, one junction end is altered; a read error may explain this. The chain joins TRBV29-1 to TRBJ2-7, with no clear D. The germline V gene has CDR1 SQVTM and CDR2 ANQGSEA. The CDR3 has 13 residues. CDR3 nucleotides: TGCAGCGTTCAAGAGAATGTCTCCTACGAGCAGTACTTC. This translates into CSVQENVSYEQYF.

The chain carries TRBV5-1 and TRBJ2-5, with TRBD1 identical over 10 bases. Germline V gene lookup returns CDR1 SGHRS and CDR2 YFSETQ. This CDR3 comprises 15 residues. Unmatched junction bases numbered 3, after V lost 0 bases and J lost 4 bases. As DNA, the CDR3 is TGCGCCAGCAGCTTGGAAGGACAGGGGGGAGAGACCCAGTACTTC. Residues: CASSLEGQGGETQYF.

Turning to this clone: Other nucleotide sequences in the sample specify the same CDR3. The chain couples TRBV5-6 to TRBJ1-2, with a possible D match to TRBD1 (5 bases). The germline V and J ends were trimmed by 6 bases and 8 bases, with 17 bases remaining between them. The CDR3 sequence is 13 residues long. CDR1 and CDR2 (germline): SGHDT, YYEEEE. CDR3 sequence (DNA): TGTGCCAGCACCGGACAAGGGTATGAAGGCTACACCTTC. As protein: CASTGQGYEGYTF.

The chain has TRBV5-6 and TRBJ1-2, with D perhaps matching TRBD1 (6 bases). This CDR3 is 13 amino acids long. The germline V and J ends were trimmed by 7 bases and 0 bases, with 10 bases remaining between them. Germline V gene sequence: CDR1 SGHDT, CDR2 YYEEEE. Here the CDR3 reads CASGQPTNYGYTF. The CDR3 nucleotides read TGTGCCAGCGGACAGCCAACTAACTATGGCTACACCTTC.

This sequence joins TRBV18 and TRBJ2-7; D uncertain. This CDR3 has 13 residues. Germline V lookup: CDR1 KGHSH, CDR2 LQKENI. V lost 0 bases and J 3 bases, leaving 6 bases between the germline ends. CDR3 in DNA: TGTGCCAGCTCACCACCGTCAAACTACGAGCAGTACTTC. Its protein product is CASSPPSNYEQYF.

This rearrangement joins TRBV5-6 to TRBJ2-5; TRBD2 aligns across 9 bases. The CDR3 is 15 amino acids. Trimming removed 0 bases from V and 6 bases from J; junction bases left unmatched: 6. The germline gives CDR1 SGHDT, CDR2 YYEEEE. CDR3 DNA sequence: TGTGCCAGCAGCTTGGAACGCGGGAGGGTGAAGACCCAGTACTTC. Its protein is CASSLERGRVKTQYF.

The chain is built from TRBV11-2 and TRBJ2-5; no clear D gene. Germline CDR1 is SGHAT and CDR2 is FQNNGV. The ends were cut back, 4 bases at V and 0 bases at J, with 6 bases in the middle. This CDR3 comprises 13 residues. The CDR3 DNA follows: TGTGCCAGCAGCTCATCGTACCAAGAGACCCAGTACTTC. Translation gives CASSSSYQETQYF.

The chain uses TRBV19 and TRBJ1-3; a possible D gene is TRBD1 (5 bases). V lost 6 bases and J lost 0, with 15 bases in between. CDR1 and CDR2 from the germline V gene are LNHDA and SQIVND (reference sequence). The CDR3 sequence is 16 residues long. For the CDR3, the DNA is TGTGCCAGTAGCGGCCGCCGGGACGTCTCTGGAAACACCATATATTTT. Protein sequence: CASSGRRDVSGNTIYF.

V gene TRBV5-4 combines with J gene TRBJ2-1; 7 bases map to TRBD1. The CDR3 has 16 residues. Germline V gene data show CDR1 as SGHNT and CDR2 as YYREEE (reference sequence). J was trimmed by 6 bases and V by 3 bases; bases with no gene match: 12. The DNA of the CDR3 is TGTGCCAGCAGCTGGGCGATAACAGGGGCAGTCAATGAGCAGTTCTTC. Protein product: CASSWAITGAVNEQFF.

This sequence joins TRBV5-1 and TRBJ2-2; 7 bases match TRBD1. The CDR3 runs 15 residues. V lost 4 bases, J lost 4 bases, and 7 bases stayed unmatched. Germline loops: CDR1 SGHRS, CDR2 YFSETQ. The CDR3 loop is CASSRTGGTTGELFF. Written as DNA, the CDR3 is TGCGCCAGCAGCCGGACAGGCGGCACCACCGGGGAGCTGTTTTTT.

The rearrangement links TRBV7-3 to TRBJ2-5; D call uncertain. V shed 3 bases and J shed 1 base, with 6 bases lying between them. The V gene's germline CDR1 is SGHTA and CDR2 FQGTGA. The CDR3 has 13 residues. The CDR3 protein is CASSFSTQETQYF. The CDR3 bases are TGTGCCAGCAGCTTCAGTACCCAAGAGACCCAGTACTTC.

This clone was picked up one time. The chain recombines TRBV5-1 with TRBJ2-5; TRBD2 agrees at 9 bases. The ends lost 3 bases at V and 4 bases at J; junction bases unmatched: 7. CDR3 length: 15 residues. From germline, CDR1 is SGHRS and CDR2 YFSETQ. The CDR3, as DNA: TGCGCCAGCAGCTATAGCGGGAGAAAGGGAGAGACCCAGTACTTC. This gives the protein CASSYSGRKGETQYF.

The chain recombines TRBV5-1 with TRBJ2-7; TRBD1 aligns across 10 bases. The CDR3 has 15 amino acids. From germline, CDR1 is SGHRS and CDR2 YFSETQ. V gave up 3 bases and J gave up 5 bases; unmatched junction bases: 8. The DNA of the CDR3 is TGCGCCAGCAGCTCCGACAGGGGGCCCAACAACGAGCAGTACTTC. It translates to CASSSDRGPNNEQYF.

The chain couples TRBV6-5 to TRBJ1-2, with TRBD1 identical over 12 bases. The germline gives CDR1 MNHEY, CDR2 SVGAGI. V dropped 6 bases and J dropped 6; count of bases not matched to a gene: 5. The CDR3 is 14 amino acids. CDR3 nucleotide sequence: TGTGCCAGCAGCAAAGGGACAGGGGGCAATGGCTACACCTTC. It encodes CASSKGTGGNGYTF.

The chain employs TRBV4-3 and TRBJ1-5, with TRBD1 as a possible D gene (5 bases). Trimming pared 0 bases from V and 2 bases from J, leaving 8 bases between. The CDR3 has 15 residues. Germline-derived CDR1 and CDR2 are LGHNA and YSLEER. In DNA form, the CDR3 reads TGCGCCAGCAGCCAAGAATGGGGGGGCAATCAGCCCCAGCATTTT. Its protein is CASSQEWGGNQPQHF.

The CDR3 DNA is TGTGCCAGCACTGCGGACAGGTTAGGGTACAATGAGCAGTTCTTC. It yields the protein CASTADRLGYNEQFF. The chain couples TRBV27 to TRBJ2-1; 7 bases agree with TRBD1. The CDR3 totals 15 residues. Trimming took 7 bases from V and 4 from J; bases not matched to a gene: 10. The germline CDR1 and CDR2 sequences are MNHEY and SMNVEV (reference sequence).